Listed here are 27 T cell receptor beta chains from one sample, sequenced in a study of T cells in Graves' hyperthyroidism and ophthalmopathy. RNA transcripts yielded amplified TCR beta CDR3 regions. Researchers ran a first-round RT-PCR on the TCR CDR3 using the HTBI primer set. TCRdb itself ran the multiplex PCR reads through MiXCR, one entry per CDR3 protein. The sample holds 300,000 or so distinct CDR3 sequences, around 20% seen once. The sequencing input was blood. The receptors here all came from a woman aged 50 to 65 with Graves' hyperthyroidism.

This clonotype was detected many times. The genes are TRBV28 and TRBJ2-7; D perhaps matches TRBD2 (6 bases). Trimming shortened V by 4 bases and J by 2 bases, and 15 bases separated the two germline ends. The CDR3 is made up of 15 amino acids. The V gene's germline CDR1 is MDHEN and CDR2 SYDVKM. CDR3 nucleotide sequence: TGTGCCAGCAGTTCAATGCCTGGAGGGGCCTACGAGCAGTACTTC. Translated, it gives CASSSMPGGAYEQYF.

CDR3 in amino acids: CASSQDPGGVSTDTQYF. The CDR3 coding sequence is TGTGCCAGCAGCCAAGATCCGGGCGGGGTTAGCACAGATACGCAGTATTTT. This chain joins TRBV4-2 and TRBJ2-3, with D possibly matching TRBD2 (6 bases). The CDR3 is 17 residues long. Trimming took off 0 bases at V and 0 bases at J, with 13 bases between the two ends. CDR1 is LGHNA and CDR2 is YNFKEQ in the germline V gene.

The table lists this clonotype with many counts. The J gene is TRBJ2-1, the V gene TRBV20-1, with 7 bases fitting TRBD2. Germline values: CDR1 DFQATT, CDR2 SNEGSKA (reference sequence). V dropped 3 bases and J dropped 4; count of bases not matched to a gene: 6. The CDR3 totals 14 residues. The CDR3 protein is CSASRTSDYNEQFF. As DNA, the CDR3 is TGCAGTGCTAGTAGAACTAGCGATTACAATGAGCAGTTCTTC.

This clonotype was seen a few times. V is TRBV7-9 and J is TRBJ1-6; TRBD1 matches 9 bases. The CDR3 spans 17 residues. Trimming at V came to 5 bases and at J to 7 bases, leaving 12 bases not matched to a gene. Germline CDR1 reads SEHNR; CDR2 reads FQNEAQ (reference sequence). The CDR3 sequence: CASSPSTTGTGNSPLHF. In DNA form, the CDR3 reads TGTGCCAGCAGCCCCTCCACCACCGGGACAGGGAATTCACCCCTCCACTTT.

The gene calls are TRBV11-2 and TRBJ1-1; 7 bases align to TRBD1. There are 12 residues in the CDR3. After removal of 5 bases from V and 11 bases from J, the junction contained 8 bases not matched to a gene. Germline V gives CDR1 SGHAT, CDR2 FQNNGV. This CDR3 is CASSTEGAPAFF. CDR3 bases: TGTGCCAGCAGCACGGAGGGGGCGCCGGCTTTCTTT.

This clonotype was seen ten or more times. The V call is TRBV10-3, the J call TRBJ2-7, with 11 bases fitting TRBD1. The J segment lost 4 bases and the V segment lost 6 bases, leaving 5 bases of the junction unmatched. CDR3 size: 14 residues. The germline V gene has CDR1 ENHRY and CDR2 SYGVKD. CDR3 residues: CAISLGQGGYEQYF. CDR3 DNA: TGTGCCATCAGCCTGGGACAGGGGGGGTACGAGCAGTACTTC.

At least ten counts were recorded for this clonotype. The chain links TRBV20-1 to TRBJ2-7; tentatively, D is TRBD2 (5 bases). Germline V gene lookup returns CDR1 DFQATT and CDR2 SNEGSKA (reference sequence). V gave up 3 bases and J gave up 2 bases, with 14 bases separating them. CDR3 length: 14 residues. The CDR3 nucleotides are TGCAGTGCTAGTTCTAGCTACTTAGCCTACGAGCAGTACTTC. The encoded protein is CSASSSYLAYEQYF.

This clonotype showed up just a few times. The chain combines TRBV7-8 with TRBJ1-5; TRBD1 matches 8 bases. The V and J ends lost 6 bases and 6 bases, in that order; junction bases with no gene match: 4. The CDR3 runs 13 residues. The germline CDR1 and CDR2 sequences are SGHVS and FQNEAQ. CDR3 loop: CASRGDRGQPQHF. CDR3 nucleotides: TGTGCCAGCAGAGGCGACAGGGGTCAGCCCCAGCATTTT.

In its sample, this clonotype was seen a few times. The chain employs TRBV2 and TRBJ2-3; D is unresolved. Looked up from germline, CDR1 is SNHLY and CDR2 is FYNNEI. The CDR3 is 14 residues long. Trimming left V 7 bases short and J 0 bases short, with 11 bases between. CDR3 protein: CASTIGTSTDTQYF. Here the CDR3 DNA reads TGTGCCAGCACCATAGGCACTAGCACAGATACGCAGTATTTT.

This clonotype showed up just a few times. This sequence joins TRBV12-3 or TRBV12-4 and TRBJ1-4; tentatively, D is TRBD1 (5 bases). The CDR3 length is 12 residues. Trimming cost V 4 bases and J 13 bases, with 13 bases left between them. Written as DNA, the CDR3 is TGTGCCAGCAGTTCTGGGTTGGGGACACTGTTTTTT. Translated, it gives CASSSGLGTLFF.

For this clonotype: One junction end does not reproduce the germline sequence, and a read error may be involved. The rearrangement uses TRBV7-7 and TRBJ2-7; possibly TRBD2 for D (5 bases). CDR3 length: 13 amino acids. Germline V gives CDR1 SSHAT, CDR2 FNYEAQ (reference sequence). The CDR3 here is CASSRDAGYEQYF. In DNA form, the CDR3 reads TGTGCTAGCAGCCGCGACGCGGGCTACGAGCAGTACTTC.

This clonotype was seen only a few times. The chain uses TRBV30 and TRBJ2-3; D possibly corresponds to TRBD2 (7 bases). Germline assignment: CDR1 GTSNPN and CDR2 SVGIG (reference sequence). Trimming left V 4 bases short and J 6 bases short, with 23 bases between. The CDR3 loop spans 16 amino acids. Here the CDR3 DNA reads TGTGCCTGGAATGGGGGCAAGGGGGGGTCAAGTGATACGCAGTATTTT. Protein: CAWNGGKGGSSDTQYF.

At least ten counts were recorded for this clonotype. V gene TRBV20-1 combines with J gene TRBJ2-5; 7 bases are shared with TRBD2. The trim removed 6 bases at V and 5 bases at J, leaving 12 bases unmatched. The CDR3 sequence is 14 residues long. The germline gives CDR1 DFQATT, CDR2 SNEGSKA (reference sequence). The CDR3 region has the DNA TGCAGTGCCATTCTCGGGGGGTTTGGGGAGACCCAGTACTTC. Protein product: CSAILGGFGETQYF.

The sample holds one count of this clonotype. The rearrangement uses TRBV24-1 and TRBJ1-2; D possibly corresponds to TRBD1 (5 bases). Looked up from germline, CDR1 is KGHDR and CDR2 is SFDVKD. V was clipped by 4 bases and J by 11 bases, with 16 bases between them. There are 13 residues in the CDR3. DNA of the CDR3: TGTGCCACCAGTGACGGCGAACAGGTCGATTACACCTTC. Translation gives CATSDGEQVDYTF.

About this clonotype itself: At one of its ends the junction is not consistent with the germline gene, which may arise from a read error. The V call is TRBV20-1, the J call TRBJ1-1, with no clear D. The CDR3 loop spans 13 amino acids. The V gene's germline CDR1 is DFQATT and CDR2 SNEGSKA (reference sequence). The CDR3 here is CSATTPRNTETFF. CDR3 sequence (DNA): TGCAGTGCCACCACACCACGAAACACTGAAACTTTCTTT.

The gene calls are TRBV2 and TRBJ2-5; D not certain. The CDR3 contains 15 residues. Germline V gene sequence: CDR1 SNHLY, CDR2 FYNNEI. Trimming took off 3 bases at V and 0 bases at J, with 11 bases between the two ends. CDR3 bases: TGTGCCAGCAGTGAGGGTCCCCGGTACCAAGAGACCCAGTACTTC. Encoded protein: CASSEGPRYQETQYF.

In this sample, this clonotype turned up many times. V gene TRBV20-1 combines with J gene TRBJ2-3; 7 bases agree with TRBD2. CDR3 length: 14 residues. V shed 6 bases, J shed 3 bases, and the junction held 9 bases outside the gene matches. Per the germline V gene, CDR1 is DFQATT and CDR2 is SNEGSKA (reference sequence). CDR3: CSASQSSGTDTQYF. Written as DNA, the CDR3 is TGCAGTGCCAGCCAGTCTAGCGGAACAGATACGCAGTATTTT.

This clonotype has a count of ten or more. The rearrangement uses TRBV28 and TRBJ1-1; D unresolved. The V end was cut by 2 bases, the J end by 10 bases, with 17 bases between. CDR3 size: 14 residues. The germline V gene has CDR1 MDHEN and CDR2 SYDVKM. The DNA for the CDR3 is TGTGCCAGCAGTTTAGAAGGGATACCTAAGGTAGCTTTCTTT. This encodes CASSLEGIPKVAFF.

J is TRBJ2-1 and V is TRBV19; D might be TRBD2 (6 bases). Trimming took off 10 bases at V and 0 bases at J, with 31 bases between the two ends. In germline, CDR1 is LNHDA, CDR2 SQIVND (reference sequence). The CDR3 sequence is 20 residues long. CDR3 coding DNA: TGTGCCATTAACCCCTCCGATCCAGTAGGAGGGAGCTGCTCCTACAATGAGCAGTTCTTC. It is translated as CAINPSDPVGGSCSYNEQFF.

This clonotype has a count of ten or more. The chain has TRBV24-1 and TRBJ1-1; 8 bases line up with TRBD1. Looked up from germline, CDR1 is KGHDR and CDR2 is SFDVKD. J lost 5 bases, V lost 4 bases, and 5 bases had no gene match. CDR3 length: 14 residues. As DNA, the CDR3 is TGTGCCACCAGTGACGACAGGGGTGGAACTGAAGCTTTCTTT. Translating gives CATSDDRGGTEAFF.

This clonotype has a count of ten or more. V is TRBV6-1 and J is TRBJ1-2; 11 nucleotides line up with TRBD1. The CDR3 runs 16 residues. CDR1 is MNHNS and CDR2 is SASEGT in the germline V gene. Trimming removed 0 bases from V and 4 bases from J; junction bases left unmatched: 4. The CDR3 protein is CASSEAGDRGVYGYTF. CDR3 nucleotide sequence: TGTGCCAGCAGTGAAGCCGGGGACAGGGGGGTCTATGGCTACACCTTC.

In its sample, this clonotype was seen a few times. V and J are TRBV19 and TRBJ2-7, with D perhaps TRBD1 or TRBD2 (5 bases each). CDR1 LNHDA and CDR2 SQIVND come from the germline V gene (reference sequence). The CDR3 runs to 15 residues. The germline V and J ends were trimmed by 5 bases and 0 bases, with 14 bases remaining between them. CDR3 nucleotide sequence: TGTGCCAGTAGTTCGGGACGAATGAGCTCCTACGAGCAGTACTTC. Encoded protein: CASSSGRMSSYEQYF.

In this sample, this clonotype turned up many times. The chain has TRBV3-1 and TRBJ2-3; TRBD2 matches at 9 bases. V dropped 3 bases and J dropped 2; count of bases not matched to a gene: 6. The CDR3 loop spans 16 amino acids. Germline-derived CDR1 and CDR2 are LGHDT and YNNKEL (reference sequence). The DNA for the CDR3 is TGTGCCAGCAGCCAGGATAGCGGGGGCTCCACAGATACGCAGTATTTT. Protein sequence: CASSQDSGGSTDTQYF.

This clonotype was detected many times. Germline and junction disagree at one end, which may indicate a read error. This chain links TRBV2 with TRBJ2-2, with 10 bases that match TRBD2. The CDR3 is 15 amino acids. CDR1 is SNHLY and CDR2 is FYNNEI in the germline V gene. The CDR3 DNA is TGTGCCAGCAGTCAAGCGGGAGGGGGGACCGGGGAGCTGTTTTTT. Translating it yields CASSQAGGGTGELFF.

The chain links TRBV24-1 to TRBJ2-3; the D gene is possibly TRBD2 (6 bases). CDR1 is KGHDR, CDR2 SFDVKD, per germline. The V end was cut by 3 bases, the J end by 3 bases, with 15 bases between. This CDR3 has 16 amino acids. CDR3 sequence reads: CATSDGGLQITDTQYF. CDR3 coding DNA: TGTGCCACCAGTGATGGGGGACTCCAGATTACAGATACGCAGTATTTT.

This clonotype has at least ten counts. J is TRBJ2-2 and V is TRBV2; TRBD1 might be the D (6 bases). Germline V gives CDR1 SNHLY, CDR2 FYNNEI. The length of the CDR3 is 13 residues. Deletions cut 7 bases from V and 5 bases from J, with 11 bases between. The CDR3 bases are TGTGCCAGCACACTACAGGGAACCGGGGAGCTGTTTTTT. It codes for CASTLQGTGELFF.

The V call is TRBV6-2 or TRBV6-3, the J call TRBJ2-7; 8 nucleotides line up with TRBD1. Germline loops: CDR1 MNHEY, CDR2 SVGEGT. V lost 11 bases and J lost 3; bases outside the gene matches: 9. The CDR3 loop spans 13 amino acids. The CDR3 sequence is CAAEDRVYYEQYF. In DNA, the CDR3 is TGTGCCGCTGAGGACAGGGTATACTACGAGCAGTACTTC.